The 24 T cell receptor beta chains reported below all come from one sample, sequenced in a study of CD8+ T cells in alopecia areata. The treatment denotes: oral pan-JAK inhibitor, 5-10 mg twice daily. Sequencing templates came from extracted RNA that was reverse transcribed into cDNA. TCRdb's table, derived via immunoSEQ multiplex PCR, lists solely in-frame clones and lacks some. The sample gives 140,000 to 150,000 clones, nearly 55% of which show up once; approximately 15% is in the top ten. This specimen consisted of CD8+ T cells sorted from blood, obtained at week 4, from a patient treated with tofacitinib. The receptors were gathered from a human donor with alopecia areata.

V and J are TRBV5-6 and TRBJ1-1; D remains unclear. The V gene's germline CDR1 is SGHDT and CDR2 YYEEEE. V dropped 4 bases and J dropped 5 bases, with 15 bases sitting between them. This CDR3 is built from 14 residues. The CDR3 nucleotides read TGTGCCAGCAGCCATGCGACATCGACGACTGAAGCTTTCTTT. Its translation is CASSHATSTTEAFF.

The chain couples TRBV4-2 to TRBJ2-7, with TRBD2 as a possible D gene (6 bases). Trimming took off 0 bases at V and 2 bases at J, with 17 bases between the two ends. Germline loops: CDR1 LGHNA, CDR2 YNFKEQ. The CDR3 loop spans 17 amino acids. CDR3 sequence: CASSQEGGLGETYEQYF. The CDR3 region has the DNA TGTGCCAGCAGCCAAGAGGGGGGACTTGGGGAGACCTACGAGCAGTACTTC.

The chain joins TRBV9 to TRBJ2-6; D gene uncertain. V was trimmed by 0 bases and J by 0 bases, leaving 10 bases between them. The germline V gene encodes CDR1 SGDLS and CDR2 YYNGEE. CDR3 length: 17 amino acids. The CDR3 nucleotides read TGTGCCAGCAGCGTAGGCGTCGACTTCTCTGGGGCCAACGTCCTGACTTTC. Encoded protein: CASSVGVDFSGANVLTF.

This clone was seen more than once but under ten times. V gene TRBV2 combines with J gene TRBJ2-2; D gene uncertain. The CDR3 runs to 12 residues. Germline values: CDR1 SNHLY, CDR2 FYNNEI. Trimming left V 8 bases short and J 5 bases short, with 9 bases between. CDR3 amino acids: CASPSMTGELFF. The CDR3 coding sequence is TGTGCCAGCCCGAGCATGACCGGGGAGCTGTTTTTT.

This clone was recorded once. This chain uses TRBV6-5 with TRBJ2-7, with D perhaps assigned TRBD1 or TRBD2 (5 bases each). Germline V gives CDR1 MNHEY, CDR2 SVGAGI. Trimming stripped 6 bases from V and 4 bases from J, with 13 bases between. This CDR3 spans 13 amino acids. DNA of the CDR3: TGTGCCAGCAGAAGGGACGGAGCATACGAGCAGTACTTC. Residues: CASRRDGAYEQYF.

This clone has only one observation. The chain has TRBV5-6 and TRBJ1-1; D is perhaps TRBD1 (6 bases). Germline CDR1 is SGHDT and CDR2 is YYEEEE. V was clipped by 0 bases and J by 3 bases, with 12 bases between them. The CDR3 is 15 residues long. As DNA, the CDR3 is TGTGCCAGCAGCTTGGGTGCAGGGGAGGACACTGAAGCTTTCTTT. Translated: CASSLGAGEDTEAFF.

This clone has only a few counts. V is TRBV6-5 and J is TRBJ1-2; 9 bases are shared with TRBD1. V dropped 2 bases and J dropped 7; count of bases not matched to a gene: 5. CDR3 size: 14 residues. Looked up from germline, CDR1 is MNHEY and CDR2 is SVGAGI. The CDR3 reads CASSYSRDRAGYTF. In nucleotides, the CDR3 is TGTGCCAGCAGTTACAGCCGGGACAGGGCTGGCTACACCTTC.

This clone was detected only once. The chain combines TRBV27 with TRBJ1-1; 7 bases match TRBD1. CDR1 and CDR2 (germline): MNHEY, SMNVEV (reference sequence). The CDR3 length is 14 residues. V lost 6 bases, J lost 4 bases, and 8 bases stayed unmatched. CDR3 sequence: CASSTRQGRTEAFF. As DNA, the CDR3 is TGTGCCAGCAGCACTAGACAGGGTCGCACTGAAGCTTTCTTT.

A few counts support this clone. The V gene is TRBV11-2, the J gene TRBJ2-3; maybe TRBD1 (5 bases). Trimming removed 3 bases at V and 1 base at J, with 11 bases between. The V gene's germline CDR1 is SGHAT and CDR2 FQNNGV. The CDR3 has 15 amino acids. CDR3 in DNA: TGTGCCAGCAGCTTGACAGCTAAAGGCACAGATACGCAGTATTTT. This gives the protein CASSLTAKGTDTQYF.

This clone was observed a few times. The sample holds other DNA sequences that translate to the same CDR3. This chain joins TRBV27 and TRBJ1-5; D gene ambiguous. V lost 2 bases to trimming and J lost 1 base, with 6 bases between them. CDR3 size: 14 residues. Germline CDR1 MNHEY, CDR2 SMNVEV (reference sequence). The CDR3 spells CASSLGVSNQPQHF. The CDR3, as DNA: TGTGCCAGCAGTTTAGGGGTGAGCAATCAGCCCCAGCATTTT.

CDR3 sequence reads: CASSTRLLAKNIQYF. The DNA of the CDR3 is TGCGCCAGCAGCACCCGACTCTTAGCCAAAAACATTCAGTACTTC. This sequence joins TRBV4-1 and TRBJ2-4, with D unresolved. Germline CDR1 is MGHRA and CDR2 is YSYEKL. CDR3 length equals 15 residues. V lost 5 bases to trimming and J lost 0 bases, with 11 bases between them.

The CDR3 loop is CASSEDRDIGGYTF. CDR3 bases: TGTGCCAGCAGTGAGGACAGGGACATTGGGGGCTACACCTTC. The gene calls are TRBV25-1 and TRBJ1-2; the match to TRBD1 covers 8 bases. Germline CDR1 MGHDK, CDR2 SYGVNS. Trimming removed 3 bases from V and 8 bases from J; junction bases left unmatched: 8. The CDR3 has 14 amino acids.

This rearrangement joins TRBV7-9 to TRBJ2-1, with 8 nucleotides matching TRBD1. The CDR3 runs to 15 residues. CDR1 is SEHNR and CDR2 is FQNEAQ in the germline V gene (reference sequence). The J segment lost 0 bases and the V segment lost 3 bases, leaving 1 base of the junction unmatched. The CDR3 bases are TGTGCCAGCAGCTTCGGGACAGGCTCCTACAATGAGCAGTTCTTC. This translates into CASSFGTGSYNEQFF.

The chain has TRBV30 and TRBJ1-6; 9 bases fit TRBD1. V trimming: 0 bases; J trimming: 7 bases; junction bases outside the gene matches: 4. Germline lookup yields CDR1 GTSNPN and CDR2 SVGIG (reference sequence). The CDR3 spans 15 residues. The CDR3 nucleotides are TGTGCCTGGAGTGTACTCGGGACAGGGAATTCACCCCTCCACTTT. Residues: CAWSVLGTGNSPLHF.

This chain connects TRBV7-9 to TRBJ2-2; 10 bases match TRBD2. This CDR3 spans 16 amino acids. V dropped 6 bases and J dropped 2; count of bases not matched to a gene: 6. Per germline, CDR1 SEHNR and CDR2 FQNEAQ (reference sequence). The CDR3, as DNA: TGTGCCAGCAGAGGACTAGCGGTGAGAAACACCGGGGAGCTGTTTTTT. It translates to CASRGLAVRNTGELFF.

The gene calls are TRBV7-9 and TRBJ2-4, with 7 bases lining up with TRBD1. V gave up 2 bases and J gave up 6 bases; unmatched junction bases: 7. The CDR3 loop spans 15 amino acids. From germline, CDR1 is SEHNR and CDR2 FQNEAQ (reference sequence). The CDR3 is CASSLFRGQRNIQYF. CDR3 DNA: TGTGCCAGCAGCTTATTTCGGGGACAGCGAAACATTCAGTACTTC.

The chain carries TRBV7-9 and TRBJ2-7; TRBD1 might be the D (6 bases). Germline lookup yields CDR1 SEHNR and CDR2 FQNEAQ (reference sequence). CDR3 length equals 11 residues. In DNA form, the CDR3 reads TGTGCTTACAGGGACTCCTACGAGCAGTACTTC. Its protein is CAYRDSYEQYF.

The chain has TRBV5-6 and TRBJ2-1, with a possible D match to TRBD2 (6 bases). Trimming took 4 bases from V and 5 from J, leaving 13 bases between them. This CDR3 contains 14 residues. Germline CDR1 is SGHDT and CDR2 is YYEEEE. CDR3 nucleotides: TGTGCCAGCAGCAAAATGGGGGAGGACAATGAGCAGTTCTTC. Its protein is CASSKMGEDNEQFF.

The chain has TRBV11-1 and TRBJ2-5; tentatively, D is TRBD2 (5 bases). The CDR3 is made up of 17 amino acids. Trimming shortened V by 5 bases and J by 0 bases, and 19 bases separated the two germline ends. Germline lookup yields CDR1 SGHAT and CDR2 FQDESV (reference sequence). The CDR3 here is CASSSPDFRIYQETQYF. For the CDR3, the DNA is TGTGCCAGCAGCAGCCCGGACTTCCGAATTTACCAAGAGACCCAGTACTTC.

V and J are TRBV5-6 and TRBJ2-7; tentatively, D is TRBD1 (7 bases). The CDR3 runs 14 residues. The V gene lost 3 bases and the J gene lost 2 bases, with 12 bases spanning the gap. Per germline, CDR1 SGHDT and CDR2 YYEEEE. Written as DNA, the CDR3 is TGTGCCAGCAGCTGGGGGGACAGCGCCTACGAGCAGTACTTC. It yields the protein CASSWGDSAYEQYF.

The J gene is TRBJ2-2, the V gene TRBV4-1; D is undetermined. V was shortened by 4 bases and J by 2 bases, with 5 bases between the two germline ends. The CDR3 length is 13 residues. Germline CDR1 and CDR2: MGHRA and YSYEKL. This CDR3 reads CASSPGNTGELFF. In DNA, the CDR3 is TGCGCCAGCAGCCCCGGCAACACCGGGGAGCTGTTTTTT.

V and J are TRBV29-1 and TRBJ1-2, with D perhaps matching TRBD1 (5 bases). With 0 bases removed from V and 0 bases from J, the gap between germline ends came to 14 bases. This CDR3 is 16 amino acids long. Germline-derived CDR1 and CDR2 are SQVTM and ANQGSEA. CDR3 loop: CSVEDPRVISNYGYTF. The CDR3 DNA follows: TGCAGCGTTGAAGATCCCAGGGTAATCTCTAACTATGGCTACACCTTC.

This clone was counted only a few times. The V gene is TRBV7-9, the J gene TRBJ2-5; no clear D. Germline CDR1 reads SEHNR; CDR2 reads FQNEAQ (reference sequence). Trimming took off 1 base at V and 4 bases at J, with 7 bases between the two ends. The length of the CDR3 is 13 residues. The CDR3 reads CASSLDLGETQYF. In nucleotides, the CDR3 is TGTGCCAGCAGCTTAGACCTGGGAGAGACCCAGTACTTC.

The gene calls are TRBV9 and TRBJ1-2; TRBD1 matches at 8 bases. CDR3 length: 15 amino acids. J lost 8 bases, V lost 2 bases, and 11 bases had no gene match. Germline CDR1 SGDLS, CDR2 YYNGEE. For the CDR3, the DNA is TGTGCCAGCAGCGTGGGGACAGGAACCTCTAGGGGCTACACCTTC. Translation gives CASSVGTGTSRGYTF.